The sequence of this T cell receptor beta chain was determined in a study of blood T cell repertoires in COVID-19 (dated by TCRdb to 2020 to 2022). With regard to the full study: Samples from collaborators originated in the United States, Italy and Spain and spanned both the acute and convalescent phases of COVID-19. Where available, HLA class I and class II types were taken from metadata supplied by the sample provider and were not determined by assay-based typing. The material from the prospective study consisted of cDNA or gDNA derived from T cells, B-cell-depleted T cells, or PBMCs. The samples were drawn from two sources: the first 160 participants of the ongoing ImmuneRACE study, and 1,000 to 1,500 subjects contributed by 6 global collaborators. Subjects who had been exposed to COVID-19, were actively infected with it, or had recovered from it provided the deeply sampled blood TCRbeta repertoires that made up the dataset. The repertoires were released in a freely available public database meant as a resource for research on the immune response to SARS-CoV-2. Sample metadata almost always included a de-identified subject ID, COVID-19 status, age in years and sex. What the work shows at the level of the full study, not this receptor alone: How much clinical and demographic metadata was included differed by source and by participant, and the metadata was provided uncurated.

Enrolling through a virtual design, the prospective study's participants ranged in age from roughly 18 to 90 years and lived across around 25 United States geographic areas. In the prospective study, participants were assigned to cohorts based on the clinical history participants reported in a screening survey and a study questionnaire. Recovered participants in ImmuneRACE Cohort 3 were defined as having two consecutive negative NP/OP PCR tests, clearance from a healthcare professional, or resolution of symptoms. In the prospective study, mobile phlebotomists collected whole blood, serum and a nasopharyngeal or oropharyngeal swab from each participant. Participants in the prospective study had the option to provide additional blood draws and questionnaires over an approximately 2-month period. Blood samples from the prospective study were shipped frozen or at room temperature prior to DNA extraction.

On this clone itself: Its antigen target is currently unknown. Per-nucleotide qualities are absent, and no much larger clonotype sits a single base away.

TCRbeta CDR3 regions were amplified from genomic DNA by means of the immunoSEQ Assay, a bias-controlled multiplex PCR. Concerning the study's data processing: Within the assay, amplification of reference gene primers was used to estimate how many nucleated cells each sample contained. To quantify the absolute abundance of each unique TCRbeta CDR3 rearrangement, sequence reads were collapsed and filtered. For each sample, productive Simpson clonality was calculated by taking the square root of Simpson's diversity index across productive rearrangements. TCRdb carries this immuneACCESS record with in-frame sequences only. Its versions omit some clonotypes, under half of them owing to an unresolved V gene in the studies checked, with the rest unexplained. That table supplies the V and J calls and clone size; D and trimming were determined from the DNA. Present in this sample are about 330,000 clones, approximately 89% of which were seen just once. Over 4.5% of the sample goes to the ten largest clones.

Taken from the germline V gene (reference sequence), the CDR1 and CDR2 loops are LNHDA and SQIVND. V is shortened by 3 bases, J by 3 bases, and the region joining them spans 21 bases. The CDR3 runs 17 amino acids, cysteine and phenylalanine included. Only the CDR3 part of the read is kept: 51 bases, read in frame from the first base. The sequence came from a man aged 25 to 40 who had recovered from COVID-19. This chain is built from TRBV19 and TRBJ2-7, with a tentative D gene TRBD1 over 8 matching bases. Sequenced material: PBMCs or T cells enriched from blood (not recorded which). The CDR3: CASSISFNRGGDYEQYF. The base sequence is TGTGCCAGTAGTATCTCCTTCAACAGGGGGGGTGACTACGAGCAGTACTTC. This CDR3, with the reference TRBV19 and TRBJ2-7 proteins standing in past its ends, gives the full variable domain DGGITQSPKYLFRKEGQNVTLSCEQNLNHDAMYWYRQDPGQGLRLIYYSQIVNDFQKGDIAEGYSVSREKKESFPLTVTSAQKNPTAFYLCASSISFNRGGDYEQYFGPGTRLTVT.